These 5 T cell receptor beta chains came from one sample sequenced in a study of blood T cell repertoires in COVID-19. Profiling relied on immunoSEQ multiplex PCR, and the TCRdb table lists in-frame clones only, not all of them. The sample carries 69,000 or so clones, roughly 89% recorded once. The specimen was peripheral blood. All receptors derive from a man aged 45-60 years with acute or convalescent COVID-19.

This sequence joins TRBV25-1 and TRBJ1-5; 9 bases match TRBD1. The ends lost 8 bases at V and 0 bases at J; junction bases unmatched: 14. Germline loops: CDR1 MGHDK, CDR2 SYGVNS. The CDR3 is made up of 18 amino acids. The CDR3 sequence is CASPEGGQGKSSNQPQHF. Written as DNA, the CDR3 is TGTGCCAGCCCCGAGGGGGGACAGGGTAAGAGTAGCAATCAGCCCCAGCATTTT.

This clone was found once. The V gene is TRBV5-4, the J gene TRBJ2-2, with D possibly being TRBD2 (6 bases). The CDR3 has 17 amino acids. Trimming removed 2 bases from V and 1 base from J, with 15 bases in between. In germline, CDR1 is SGHNT, CDR2 YYREEE (reference sequence). CDR3 sequence: CASSFGVRRENTGELFF. CDR3 sequence (DNA): TGTGCCAGCAGCTTCGGGGTCCGGCGGGAGAACACCGGGGAGCTGTTTTTT.

The rearrangement joins TRBV3-1 (or the pseudogene TRBV3-2) to TRBJ2-1; D ambiguous. V gave up 3 bases and J gave up 7 bases, with 7 bases separating them. Germline CDR1 is LGHDT and CDR2 is YNNKEL (reference sequence). The CDR3 has 12 amino acids. The CDR3 nucleotides are TGTGCCAGCAGCCACAACTTGAATGAGCAGTTCTTC. Protein product: CASSHNLNEQFF.

The rearrangement links TRBV12-3 or TRBV12-4 to TRBJ1-4; D is undetermined. V shed 3 bases and J shed 4 bases, with 6 bases lying between them. CDR3 size: 13 residues. CDR3 bases: TGTGCCAGCAGTTTCACGGGTAATGAAAAACTGTTTTTT. Protein sequence: CASSFTGNEKLFF.

The V gene is TRBV24-1, the J gene TRBJ1-4, with 9 bases aligning to TRBD1. CDR3 size: 15 residues. Trimming removed 3 bases from V and 8 bases from J; junction bases left unmatched: 6. Germline CDR1 and CDR2: KGHDR and SFDVKD. The CDR3, as DNA: TGTGCCACCAGTGATCCGGGACAGGGCGCCGAAAAACTGTTTTTT. It translates to CATSDPGQGAEKLFF.